These 24 T cell receptor beta chains were all obtained from the same sample, sequenced in a study of T cell responses to AZD1222 COVID-19 vaccine. Repertoires were generated with immunoSEQ multiplex PCR, while TCRdb's copy carries only in-frame clones and drops some. This sample has under 150,000 clones, with about nine tenths found just once. The specimen was peripheral blood, collected 28 days after the second AZD1222 dose. The receptors were sampled from an adult who received the AZD1222 COVID-19 vaccine.

DNA for the CDR3: TGTGCCACGCACGCCAGGGGTGACGGCTACACCTTC. This translates into CATHARGDGYTF. This chain joins TRBV19 and TRBJ1-2; maybe TRBD1 (6 bases). The germline V gene has CDR1 LNHDA and CDR2 SQIVND (reference sequence). This CDR3 region has 12 residues. Trimming stripped 10 bases from V and 8 bases from J, with 17 bases between. Using reference TRBV19 and TRBJ1-2 for the parts outside the CDR3, the full variable domain is DGGITQSPKYLFRKEGQNVTLSCEQNLNHDAMYWYRQDPGQGLRLIYYSQIVNDFQKGDIAEGYSVSREKKESFPLTVTSAQKNPTAFYLCATHARGDGYTFGSGTRLTVV.

The CDR3 reads CASSMRATNEKLFF. In DNA, the CDR3 is TGTGCCAGTAGTATGCGGGCCACTAATGAAAAACTGTTTTTT. This chain connects TRBV19 to TRBJ1-4, with D hard to call. The CDR3 consists of 14 residues. Germline CDR1 and CDR2: LNHDA and SQIVND (reference sequence). The V end lost 3 bases, the J end lost 2 bases, and 7 bases lay between the germline ends.

V gene TRBV2 combines with J gene TRBJ2-6, with TRBD1 as a possible D gene (5 bases). Trimming cost V 6 bases and J 0 bases, with 6 bases left between them. Germline V gives CDR1 SNHLY, CDR2 FYNNEI. The CDR3 is made up of 14 amino acids. CDR3 DNA sequence: TGTGCCAGCAGCGACAGCTCTGGGGCCAACGTCCTGACTTTC. Translated: CASSDSSGANVLTF.

The chain has TRBV9 and TRBJ2-1; 9 bases match TRBD2. This CDR3 is 16 amino acids long. With V trimmed by 0 bases and J by 4 bases, 5 bases remained unmatched. The germline V gene has CDR1 SGDLS and CDR2 YYNGEE. The DNA for the CDR3 is TGTGCCAGCAGCGTAGGGTCTAGCGGGGTTTACAATGAGCAGTTCTTC. This encodes CASSVGSSGVYNEQFF.

V is TRBV6-5 and J is TRBJ1-1; perhaps TRBD1 as D (5 bases). The germline V and J ends were trimmed by 0 bases and 0 bases, with 8 bases remaining between them. CDR3 size: 15 residues. Germline CDR1 is MNHEY and CDR2 is SVGAGI. CDR3 sequence: CASSYSRGLNTEAFF. Here the CDR3 DNA reads TGTGCCAGCAGTTACTCGCGGGGCTTGAACACTGAAGCTTTCTTT.

The chain carries TRBV6-5 and TRBJ1-5, with D possibly being TRBD1 (6 bases). The CDR3 has 14 amino acids. The V end lost 8 bases, the J end lost 0 bases, and 11 bases lay between the germline ends. Per germline, CDR1 MNHEY and CDR2 SVGAGI. CDR3 nucleotide sequence: TGTGCCAGCGCGGACAGAAATAGCAATCAGCCCCAGCATTTT. Its protein is CASADRNSNQPQHF.

This clone was detected only a few times. The rearrangement uses TRBV4-2 and TRBJ1-6, with D maybe TRBD1 (6 bases). CDR3 length equals 15 residues. V was clipped by 0 bases and J by 7 bases, with 10 bases between them. From germline, CDR1 is LGHNA and CDR2 YNFKEQ. CDR3 residues: CASSQEGQGNSPLHF. In DNA, the CDR3 is TGTGCCAGCAGCCAAGAGGGGCAGGGGAATTCACCCCTCCACTTT.

The genes are TRBV7-2 and TRBJ2-5; 7 nucleotides agree with TRBD2. Germline V lookup: CDR1 SGHTA, CDR2 FQGNSA. The CDR3 consists of 13 residues. J lost 5 bases, V lost 0 bases, and 0 bases had no gene match. This chain's CDR3 is CASSLAGGETQYF. In DNA, the CDR3 is TGTGCCAGCAGCTTAGCGGGGGGGGAGACCCAGTACTTC.

This clone was seen more than once but under ten times. This chain uses TRBV5-4 with TRBJ2-1, with a tentative D call TRBD2 (6 bases). The germline CDR1 and CDR2 sequences are SGHNT and YYREEE (reference sequence). The CDR3 runs to 18 residues. The V and J ends lost 0 bases and 2 bases respectively, with 18 bases between them. The CDR3 sequence is CASSLGYGGTRPYNEQFF. CDR3 sequence (DNA): TGTGCCAGCAGCTTGGGGTACGGGGGAACCCGACCCTACAATGAGCAGTTCTTC.

CDR3 in amino acids: CASSLVAGEGGYGYTF. The DNA of the CDR3 is TGTGCCAGCAGCTTAGTGGCAGGGGAAGGTGGCTATGGCTACACCTTC. V and J are TRBV7-2 and TRBJ1-2, with D maybe TRBD1 (6 bases). This CDR3 region has 16 residues. The V end lost 1 base, the J end lost 4 bases, and 16 bases lay between the germline ends. CDR1 SGHTA and CDR2 FQGNSA come from the germline V gene.

This clone has only one observation. The chain combines TRBV5-1 with TRBJ1-2; TRBD1 might be the D (6 bases). In germline, CDR1 is SGHRS, CDR2 YFSETQ. CDR3 length: 14 residues. Trimming pared 4 bases from V and 3 bases from J, leaving 13 bases between. DNA for the CDR3: TGCGCCAGCAGCAGGGAATCAGGGGACTATGGCTACACCTTC. It yields the protein CASSRESGDYGYTF.

The chain uses TRBV7-8 and TRBJ1-6; D remains unclear. The CDR3 length is 16 residues. Germline V CDR1 and CDR2: SGHVS, FQNEAQ. Trimming removed 4 bases at V and 3 bases at J, with 13 bases between. The CDR3 here is CASSSEQLYYNSPLHF. The CDR3 region has the DNA TGTGCCAGCAGCTCAGAACAGCTTTACTATAATTCACCCCTCCACTTT.

This rearrangement joins TRBV28 to TRBJ1-3; TRBD1 aligns across 7 bases. J was trimmed by 0 bases and V by 7 bases; bases with no gene match: 9. Germline CDR1 is MDHEN and CDR2 is SYDVKM. The length of the CDR3 is 16 residues. CDR3 nucleotide sequence: TGTGCCAGCATCCCTCGGACAGGCGTCTCTGGAAACACCATATATTTT. Its translation is CASIPRTGVSGNTIYF.

The chain carries TRBV15 and TRBJ1-5; D is unclear. This CDR3 region has 16 residues. Germline lookup yields CDR1 LNHNV and CDR2 YYDKDF (reference sequence). V was shortened by 0 bases and J by 6 bases, with 15 bases between the two germline ends. CDR3 protein: CATSRDLGSAAQPQHF. For the CDR3, the DNA is TGTGCCACCAGCAGAGATCTTGGCAGTGCCGCTCAGCCCCAGCATTTT. The full variable domain, in which reference TRBV15 and TRBJ1-5 provide the parts outside the CDR3, is DAMVIQNPRYQVTQFGKPVTLSCSQTLNHNVMYWYQQKSSQAPKLLFHYYDKDFNNEADTPDNFQSRRPNTSFCFLDIRSPGLGDTAMYLCATSRDLGSAAQPQHFGDGTRLSIL.

The chain is built from TRBV7-3 and TRBJ1-1; TRBD1 matches at 8 bases. V lost 5 bases and J lost 3; bases outside the gene matches: 5. The CDR3 is 14 residues long. CDR1 and CDR2 (germline): SGHTA, FQGTGA. For the CDR3, the DNA is TGTGCCAGCAGCGCCCAACAGGGGGACACTGAAGCTTTCTTT. This codes for CASSAQQGDTEAFF.

The rearrangement links TRBV3-1 (or the pseudogene TRBV3-2) to TRBJ1-2; possibly TRBD1 for D (6 bases). The germline V and J ends were trimmed by 1 base and 4 bases, with 16 bases remaining between them. From germline, CDR1 is LGHDT and CDR2 YNNKEL (reference sequence). This CDR3 comprises 16 residues. Here the CDR3 DNA reads TGTGCCAGCAGCCAAGCTCGGACAGAGCTTACCTATGGCTACACCTTC. Its translation: CASSQARTELTYGYTF.

This chain joins TRBV5-1 and TRBJ2-4; 7 nucleotides align to TRBD1. The CDR3 sequence is 13 residues long. V lost 4 bases and J lost 5; bases outside the gene matches: 3. The germline gives CDR1 SGHRS, CDR2 YFSETQ. The CDR3 region has the DNA TGCGCCAGCAGCGCCGGACAGGAAAACATTCAGTACTTC. Its protein product is CASSAGQENIQYF.

The chain has TRBV12-5 and TRBJ1-6; D ambiguous. V was shortened by 0 bases and J by 9 bases, with 6 bases between the two germline ends. The CDR3 loop spans 13 amino acids. Looked up from germline, CDR1 is LGHNT and CDR2 is FRNRAP. Here the CDR3 DNA reads TGTGCTAGTGGTTTGGTACGAAGTTCACCCCTCCACTTT. It translates to CASGLVRSSPLHF.

V and J are TRBV6-5 and TRBJ1-2; 9 positions agree with TRBD1. Germline trimming cut 5 bases from V and 6 bases from J; bases unmatched to any gene: 4. Germline CDR1 and CDR2: MNHEY and SVGAGI. The CDR3 runs 13 residues. The CDR3 DNA sequence: TGTGCCAGCAGTCAGGGGACAGGGAATGGCTACACCTTC. It specifies CASSQGTGNGYTF.

J is TRBJ2-7 and V is TRBV11-2; D is unresolved. This CDR3 comprises 14 residues. Germline V gives CDR1 SGHAT, CDR2 FQNNGV. V dropped 1 base and J dropped 4 bases, with 11 bases sitting between them. The CDR3 DNA reads as TGTGCCAGCAGCTTAGGGGGTCTCCCGTACGAGCAGTACTTC. Its translation: CASSLGGLPYEQYF.

This clone was recorded once. The chain uses TRBV7-2 and TRBJ2-7, with D maybe TRBD2 (7 bases). Per germline, CDR1 SGHTA and CDR2 FQGNSA. The length of the CDR3 is 13 residues. The V and J ends lost 6 bases and 7 bases respectively, with 16 bases between them. CDR3 loop: CASSWGGGREQYF. The CDR3 DNA reads as TGTGCCAGCAGTTGGGGGGGCGGAAGGGAGCAGTACTTC. The variable domain in full, completed from reference TRBV7-2 and TRBJ2-7, reads GAGVSQSPSNKVTEKGKDVELRCDPISGHTALYWYRQSLGQGLEFLIYFQGNSAPDKSGLPSDRFSAERTGGSVSTLTIQRTQQEDSAVYLCASSWGGGREQYFGPGTRLTVT.

This chain uses TRBV19 with TRBJ1-5; maybe TRBD1 (6 bases). Trimming left V 3 bases short and J 5 bases short, with 14 bases between. The CDR3 extends over 15 amino acids. Germline loops: CDR1 LNHDA, CDR2 SQIVND (reference sequence). The CDR3 coding sequence is TGTGCCAGTAGTATGCCCGGGGGCGCGGATCAGCCCCAGCATTTT. Translation gives CASSMPGGADQPQHF.

The chain links TRBV27 to TRBJ1-5; D uncertain. From germline, CDR1 is MNHEY and CDR2 SMNVEV (reference sequence). The V and J ends lost 3 bases and 2 bases respectively, with 8 bases between them. CDR3 length: 14 amino acids. Here the CDR3 DNA reads TGTGCCAGCAGTTTGTCGTCTGGCAATCAGCCCCAGCATTTT. As protein: CASSLSSGNQPQHF.

This rearrangement joins TRBV7-9 to TRBJ2-1, with D unclear. There are 16 residues in the CDR3. From germline, CDR1 is SEHNR and CDR2 FQNEAQ (reference sequence). Trimming left V 5 bases short and J 7 bases short, with 21 bases between. The CDR3 DNA sequence: TGTGCCAGCAGCCCTCCTCGGGCTAGTTTAGGGAATGAGCAGTTCTTC. It yields the protein CASSPPRASLGNEQFF.